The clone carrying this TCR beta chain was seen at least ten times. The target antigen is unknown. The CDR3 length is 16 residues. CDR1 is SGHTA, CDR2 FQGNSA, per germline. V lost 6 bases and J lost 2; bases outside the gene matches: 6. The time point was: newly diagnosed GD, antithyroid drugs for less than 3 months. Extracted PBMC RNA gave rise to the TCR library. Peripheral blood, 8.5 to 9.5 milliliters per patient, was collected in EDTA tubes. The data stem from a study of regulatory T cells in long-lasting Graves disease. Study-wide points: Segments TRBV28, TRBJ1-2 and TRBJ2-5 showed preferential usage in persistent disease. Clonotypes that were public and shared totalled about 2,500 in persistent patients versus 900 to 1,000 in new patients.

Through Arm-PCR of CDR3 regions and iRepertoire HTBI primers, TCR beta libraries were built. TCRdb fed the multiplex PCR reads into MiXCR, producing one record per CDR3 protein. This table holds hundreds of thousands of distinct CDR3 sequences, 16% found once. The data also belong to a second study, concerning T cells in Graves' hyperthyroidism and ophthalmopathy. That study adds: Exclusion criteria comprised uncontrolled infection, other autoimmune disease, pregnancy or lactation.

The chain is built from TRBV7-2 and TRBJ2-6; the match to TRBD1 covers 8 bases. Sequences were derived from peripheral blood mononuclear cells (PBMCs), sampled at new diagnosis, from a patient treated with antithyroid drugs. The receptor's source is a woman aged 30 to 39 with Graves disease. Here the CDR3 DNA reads TGTGCCAGCAGTTTCAGGGGGCGGGCTGGGGCCAACGTCCTGACTTTC. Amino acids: CASSFRGRAGANVLTF.